The 14 T cell receptor beta chains listed next were all sequenced from one sample in a study of blood T cell repertoires in COVID-19. TCRdb's table, derived via immunoSEQ multiplex PCR, lists solely in-frame clones and lacks some. The repertoire holds around 280,000 clones, around nine tenths seen once, with approximately 1.5% in the top ten. Sequences were obtained from PBMCs or T cells enriched from blood (not recorded which). The receptor source for this set is a woman aged 40 to 50 who had recovered from COVID-19.

V and J are TRBV5-8 and TRBJ1-1, with D perhaps TRBD1 (5 bases). V was shortened by 8 bases and J by 4 bases, with 9 bases between the two germline ends. This CDR3 contains 11 residues. The V gene's germline CDR1 is SGHTS and CDR2 YDEGEE. In DNA form, the CDR3 reads TGTGCCAGGAAGGGGATCACTGAAGCTTTCTTT. As protein: CARKGITEAFF.

The genes are TRBV3-1 (or the pseudogene TRBV3-2) and TRBJ1-2; 10 bases are shared with TRBD1. CDR1 is LGHDT, CDR2 YNNKEL, per germline (reference sequence). Trimming cost V 4 bases and J 5 bases; bases outside gene matches: 7. This CDR3 spans 15 amino acids. CDR3 DNA: TGTGCCAGCAGCCGACGACAGGGGGCCAGGTATGGCTACACCTTC. Translation gives CASSRRQGARYGYTF.

V is TRBV5-4 and J is TRBJ1-2; D unclear. CDR1 is SGHNT and CDR2 is YYREEE in the germline V gene (reference sequence). V gave up 1 base and J gave up 1 base, with 11 bases separating them. The CDR3 is made up of 15 amino acids. CDR3 DNA sequence: TGTGCCAGCAGCTTGACAGTGTACCTTAACTATGGCTACACCTTC. Residues: CASSLTVYLNYGYTF. Full variable domain (remainder filled in from reference TRBV5-4 and TRBJ1-2): ETGVTQSPTHLIKTRGQQVTLRCSSQSGHNTVSWYQQALGQGPQFIFQYYREEENGRGNFPPRFSGLQFPNYSSELNVNALELDDSALYLCASSLTVYLNYGYTFGSGTRLTVV.

Details on this clone: An end of the junction does not agree with germline; a read error may underlie this. The rearrangement links TRBV13 to TRBJ2-7, with D possibly TRBD1 on 5 matching bases. In germline, CDR1 is PRHDT, CDR2 FYEKMQ (reference sequence). The CDR3 is 15 residues long. The CDR3 sequence: CASSLGVYNAYEQYF. CDR3 DNA: TGTGCCAGCAGCCTAGGGGTCTATAACGCCTACGAGCAGTACTTC.

This rearrangement joins TRBV3-1 (or the pseudogene TRBV3-2) to TRBJ1-2, with TRBD1 matching over 8 bases. The J segment lost 0 bases and the V segment lost 3 bases, leaving 3 bases of the junction unmatched. CDR1 is LGHDT and CDR2 is YNNKEL in the germline V gene (reference sequence). This CDR3 spans 15 amino acids. The DNA for the CDR3 is TGTGCCAGCAGCCATGGGACAGGCACTAACTATGGCTACACCTTC. Protein: CASSHGTGTNYGYTF.

The V gene is TRBV30, the J gene TRBJ2-7; 11 bases are shared with TRBD2. This CDR3 contains 15 residues. The J segment lost 2 bases and the V segment lost 6 bases, leaving 9 bases of the junction unmatched. CDR1 is GTSNPN and CDR2 is SVGIG in the germline V gene (reference sequence). The CDR3 here is CACSQGLAAPYEQYF. The CDR3 nucleotides read TGTGCCTGTTCGCAGGGACTAGCGGCCCCCTACGAGCAGTACTTC.

The chain links TRBV11-3 to TRBJ2-5; D is perhaps TRBD1 (5 bases). V was clipped by 5 bases and J by 2 bases, with 15 bases between them. The CDR3 loop spans 15 amino acids. Per germline, CDR1 SGHNT and CDR2 YENEEA. The CDR3 loop reads CASSPGRVGQETQYF. CDR3 bases: TGTGCCAGCAGCCCTGGCAGGGTAGGGCAAGAGACCCAGTACTTC.

The V call is TRBV7-9, the J call TRBJ1-6; no firm D call. V was shortened by 5 bases and J by 0 bases, with 11 bases between the two germline ends. CDR1 and CDR2 (germline): SEHNR, FQNEAQ (reference sequence). The length of the CDR3 is 16 residues. The CDR3 spells CASSRSVSSYNSPLHF. The DNA for the CDR3 is TGTGCCAGCAGCCGTTCTGTGAGCTCCTATAATTCACCCCTCCACTTT.

The genes are TRBV18 and TRBJ2-2, with 11 bases matching TRBD2. CDR1 KGHSH and CDR2 LQKENI come from the germline V gene. The V segment lost 2 bases and the J segment 0 bases; nucleotides outside the gene matches: 8. This CDR3 spans 19 amino acids. The CDR3 coding sequence is TGTGCCAGCTCACCATTGCTAGCGGGAGGAGCAACGAACACCGGGGAGCTGTTTTTT. Translation: CASSPLLAGGATNTGELFF.

The chain links TRBV5-1 to TRBJ1-6; 7 nucleotides agree with TRBD1. This CDR3 has 15 residues. The germline CDR1 and CDR2 sequences are SGHRS and YFSETQ. Trimming at V came to 0 bases and at J to 9 bases, leaving 6 bases not matched to a gene. CDR3 nucleotide sequence: TGCGCCAGCAGCTTGGATACAGGGGTTGGTTCACCCCTCCACTTT. Translating gives CASSLDTGVGSPLHF.

This chain uses TRBV2 with TRBJ1-2; D is undetermined. Germline assignment: CDR1 SNHLY and CDR2 FYNNEI. The CDR3 consists of 13 residues. Trimming left V 7 bases short and J 2 bases short, with 11 bases between. The CDR3 DNA reads TGTGCCAGCACGCCACAAATCAACTATGGCTACACCTTC. Its translation: CASTPQINYGYTF.

J is TRBJ1-1 and V is TRBV7-8, with 9 positions matching TRBD1. Germline CDR1 is SGHVS and CDR2 is FQNEAQ. The CDR3 spans 15 residues. The junction had 9 bases not matched to a gene; V was cut back by 5 bases and J by 5 bases. The CDR3 DNA sequence: TGTGCCAGCAGCCATGCCGACAGGGGGAGTACTGAAGCTTTCTTT. Its protein is CASSHADRGSTEAFF.

This rearrangement joins TRBV19 to TRBJ1-2, with 9 bases matching TRBD1. J was trimmed by 0 bases and V by 4 bases; bases with no gene match: 6. Germline CDR1 LNHDA, CDR2 SQIVND (reference sequence). The CDR3 is 16 residues long. CDR3 in DNA: TGTGCCAGTAGTAGACAGGGGGGGATAACTAACTATGGCTACACCTTC. Its translation is CASSRQGGITNYGYTF.

The genes are TRBV10-1 and TRBJ1-4; D gene uncertain. V was shortened by 5 bases and J by 5 bases, with 9 bases between the two germline ends. CDR3 size: 13 residues. Germline loops: CDR1 WNHNN, CDR2 SYGVQD (reference sequence). The CDR3 protein is CASSPDGNEKLFF. CDR3 in DNA: TGCGCCAGCAGTCCCGACGGGAATGAAAAACTGTTTTTT.